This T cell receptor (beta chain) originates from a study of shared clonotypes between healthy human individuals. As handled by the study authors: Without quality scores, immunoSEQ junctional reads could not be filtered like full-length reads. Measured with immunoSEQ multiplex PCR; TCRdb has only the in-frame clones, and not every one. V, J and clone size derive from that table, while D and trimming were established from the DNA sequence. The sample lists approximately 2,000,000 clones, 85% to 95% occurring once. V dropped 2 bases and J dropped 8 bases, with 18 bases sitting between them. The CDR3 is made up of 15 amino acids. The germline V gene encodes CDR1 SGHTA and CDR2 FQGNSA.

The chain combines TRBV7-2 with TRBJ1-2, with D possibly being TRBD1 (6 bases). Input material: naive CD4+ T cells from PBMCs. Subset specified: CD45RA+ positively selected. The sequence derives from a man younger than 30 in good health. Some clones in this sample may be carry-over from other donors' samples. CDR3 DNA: TGTGCCAGCAGCTTATTTGCAGGGGAGGAAGGCGGCTACACCTTC. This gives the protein CASSLFAGEEGGYTF. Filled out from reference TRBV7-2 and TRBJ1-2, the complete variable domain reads GAGVSQSPSNKVTEKGKDVELRCDPISGHTALYWYRQSLGQGLEFLIYFQGNSAPDKSGLPSDRFSAERTGGSVSTLTIQRTQQEDSAVYLCASSLFAGEEGGYTFGSGTRLTVV.